This entry features one T cell receptor (beta chain) sequence. Its cognate antigen is unknown. TCRdb called the reads again in MiXCR, with one record for every CDR3 protein. Seen here are 450,000 to 550,000 distinct CDR3 sequences, about 39% observed once, and the top ten hold 40% to 50%. This entry is derived from a study of T cell repertoires in cytomegalovirus infection. Overall study context: Both CMV infection and a matching HLA type were indicated by public TCR beta signatures.

The TCR was taken from a human donor in good health (CMV status not recorded). Some clones in this sample may be carry-over from other donors' samples. Sequenced material: cultured PBMCs, taken from culture after CMV antigen stimulation.

DNA for the CDR3: TGTGCCAGCAGCTCCGAAGCGGGGTACCATGAGCAGTTCTTC. Translating it yields CASSSEAGYHEQFF. J is TRBJ2-1 and V is TRBV7-1; 7 positions match TRBD2. TRBV7-1 is placed among ORFs of uncertain function. V shed 3 bases and J 8 bases; nucleotides not matched to a gene: 7. The CDR3 is 14 amino acids.